This record concerns one T cell receptor beta chain sequence. Its antigen is undetermined. CDR1 is SGHRS and CDR2 is YFSETQ in the germline V gene. V was cut by 0 bases and J by 1 base, with 15 bases left in between. This CDR3 is built from 17 residues. This entry belongs to a study of identical twins. Study results and limitations: For monozygotic twins, models underestimated out-of-frame TCR alpha sharing.

TCRdb redid the calling of the 5' RACE reads with MiXCR, one entry per CDR3 protein. The repertoire holds approximately 700,000 distinct CDR3 sequences, with roughly 20% as singletons. These data also featured in a second study, about T cells expressing NK-cell markers. From that study: It was sorted CD3+CD56-NKG2C+, CD3+CD56+NKG2C- and CD3+CD56+NKG2C+ T cells that provided the TCR beta repertoires. The sequencing cohort of eight donors included seven HCMV-seropositive individuals and one seronegative individual. T cells sorted in several experiments were restricted to alpha-beta TCR T cells by an anti-gamma-delta TCR antibody.

The chain joins TRBV5-1 to TRBJ2-3; D might be TRBD2 (5 bases). The sequence derives from a young woman in good health. Sequencing was done on a sample of PBMCs. The chain's CDR3 is CASSLAFVGDRTDTQYF. The CDR3 region has the DNA TGCGCCAGCAGCTTGGCCTTCGTGGGAGACCGCACAGATACGCAGTATTTT.